The 19 T cell receptor beta chains presented below share a single source sample, sequenced in a study of CD8+ T cells in alopecia areata. RNA was extracted and reverse transcribed into cDNA as the sequencing template. The data were produced by immunoSEQ multiplex PCR, yet TCRdb's version contains in-frame clones alone and is incomplete. The profile shows approximately 180,000 clones, roughly 60% of them singletons. The sequenced sample was CD4+ T cells sorted from blood, obtained at week 0. The receptors were gathered from a human donor with alopecia areata.

This sequence joins TRBV30 and TRBJ2-3; D is unresolved. The germline gives CDR1 GTSNPN, CDR2 SVGIG (reference sequence). The ends were cut back, 2 bases at V and 2 bases at J, with 11 bases in the middle. This CDR3 is 14 amino acids long. The CDR3 DNA is TGTGCCTGGAGTCAACCCCGGACCACAGATACGCAGTATTTT. It specifies CAWSQPRTTDTQYF.

There are a few counts of this clone. The rearrangement links TRBV19 to TRBJ1-2; TRBD1 is a possible D gene (5 bases). The germline V gene encodes CDR1 LNHDA and CDR2 SQIVND (reference sequence). Trimming removed 4 bases from V and 7 bases from J, with 13 bases in between. This CDR3 is built from 13 residues. The CDR3 DNA reads TGTGCCAGTAGTAGCAGGGACCAGGGTGGCTACACCTTC. As protein: CASSSRDQGGYTF.

CDR3 loop: CASSLAAGTYNEQFF. CDR3 coding DNA: TGTGCCAGCAGCTTAGCTGCCGGTACCTACAATGAGCAGTTCTTC. The gene calls are TRBV7-2 and TRBJ2-1; D is undetermined. V lost 0 bases, J lost 2 bases, and 8 bases lay in between. This CDR3 region has 15 residues. The germline V gene has CDR1 SGHTA and CDR2 FQGNSA.

The V call is TRBV4-3, the J call TRBJ2-7, with D hard to call. The CDR3 covers 13 residues. The germline V gene has CDR1 LGHNA and CDR2 YSLEER. V lost 3 bases and J 0 bases, leaving 6 bases between the germline ends. The CDR3 reads CASSHSTSYEQYF. The CDR3 nucleotides read TGCGCCAGCAGCCATTCTACCTCCTACGAGCAGTACTTC.

The chain's CDR3 is CASSSAVGQGEETQYF. For the CDR3, the DNA is TGCGCCAGCAGTTCAGCCGTCGGACAGGGTGAAGAGACCCAGTACTTC. V is TRBV5-1 and J is TRBJ2-5, with 8 nucleotides matching TRBD1. V lost 5 bases to trimming and J lost 3 bases; unmatched junction nucleotides: 12. Germline V lookup: CDR1 SGHRS, CDR2 YFSETQ. This CDR3 has 16 amino acids.

In its sample, this clone was seen once. This chain uses TRBV29-1 with TRBJ2-7; D might be TRBD1 or TRBD2, each matching 5 bases. V lost 4 bases to trimming and J lost 7 bases, with 17 bases between them. The CDR3 length is 13 residues. The germline V gene has CDR1 SQVTM and CDR2 ANQGSEA. The CDR3 here is CSVVTGGSGEQYF. As DNA, the CDR3 is TGCAGCGTTGTAACAGGAGGATCGGGGGAGCAGTACTTC.

The V gene is TRBV4-1, the J gene TRBJ2-1; D is ambiguous. CDR3 length: 12 amino acids. Between the trimmed V and J ends, which lost 4 bases and 0 bases, there was a span of 1 base. The V gene's germline CDR1 is MGHRA and CDR2 YSYEKL. CDR3 coding DNA: TGCGCCAGCAGCCGCTCCTACAATGAGCAGTTCTTC. It translates to CASSRSYNEQFF.

The genes are TRBV29-1 and TRBJ1-2; D is perhaps TRBD1 (6 bases). V was clipped by 4 bases and J by 8 bases, with 20 bases between them. Germline-derived CDR1 and CDR2 are SQVTM and ANQGSEA. CDR3 length equals 14 residues. The CDR3 DNA reads as TGCAGCGTTGCCCTACAGGGAAGGACGGAGGGCTACACCTTC. Translation: CSVALQGRTEGYTF. The complete variable domain, with remaining parts taken from reference TRBV29-1 and TRBJ1-2, reads SAVISQKPSRDICQRGTSLTIQCQVDSQVTMMFWYRQQPGQSLTLIATANQGSEATYESGFVIDKFPISRPNLTFSTLTVSNMSPEDSSIYLCSVALQGRTEGYTFGSGTRLTVV.

This chain links TRBV19 with TRBJ2-3; 9 bases align to TRBD2. V shed 7 bases, J shed 0 bases, and the junction held 5 bases outside the gene matches. CDR1 is LNHDA and CDR2 is SQIVND in the germline V gene (reference sequence). The CDR3 extends over 15 amino acids. CDR3 bases: TGTGCCAGTAACCGGCTAGCGGGGAGCACAGATACGCAGTATTTT. It codes for CASNRLAGSTDTQYF.

This clone was found a few times. Other DNA sequences in this specimen translate into the identical CDR3. V usage is TRBV10-3 and J usage is TRBJ2-4; 7 bases are shared with TRBD2. Trimming cost V 3 bases and J 1 base; bases outside gene matches: 3. In germline, CDR1 is ENHRY, CDR2 SYGVKD. The CDR3 consists of 15 residues. For the CDR3, the DNA is TGTGCCATCAGTGATCCCGGGGGGGCCAAAAACATTCAGTACTTC. Translation: CAISDPGGAKNIQYF.

The chain joins TRBV5-6 to TRBJ2-2; 10 positions match TRBD2. The germline V gene has CDR1 SGHDT and CDR2 YYEEEE. V shed 2 bases, J shed 3 bases, and the junction held 7 bases outside the gene matches. CDR3 length: 17 amino acids. In nucleotides, the CDR3 is TGTGCCAGCAGCTTCGGACTAGCGGCTTCGGACACCGGGGAGCTGTTTTTT. It translates to CASSFGLAASDTGELFF.

The chain joins TRBV6-6 to TRBJ1-2; no reliable D call. The CDR3 loop spans 14 amino acids. CDR1 and CDR2 from the germline V gene are MNHNY and SVGAGI (reference sequence). V was cut by 4 bases and J by 3 bases, with 12 bases left in between. In nucleotides, the CDR3 is TGTGCCAGCAGTTCCGTCGGGAGGGACTATGGCTACACCTTC. Its translation is CASSSVGRDYGYTF.

This chain uses TRBV2 with TRBJ2-7; weak D call: TRBD1 (5 bases). The V gene lost 9 bases and the J gene lost 2 bases, with 14 bases spanning the gap. The CDR3 consists of 13 residues. Per germline, CDR1 SNHLY and CDR2 FYNNEI. The CDR3 here is CASVGPGPYEQYF. The CDR3 coding sequence is TGTGCCAGTGTGGGGCCAGGGCCCTACGAGCAGTACTTC.

The chain carries TRBV30 and TRBJ2-1, with 7 bases lining up with TRBD1. The germline V gene encodes CDR1 GTSNPN and CDR2 SVGIG (reference sequence). The CDR3 extends over 14 amino acids. Unmatched junction bases numbered 6, after V lost 0 bases and J lost 7 bases. DNA for the CDR3: TGTGCCTGGAGTGTAGACAGGGCAGGTAATGAGCAGTTCTTC. Amino acid sequence: CAWSVDRAGNEQFF. Full variable domain (outside the CDR3, taken from reference TRBV30 and TRBJ2-1): SQTIHQWPATLVQPVGSPLSLECTVEGTSNPNLYWYRQAAGRGLQLLFYSVGIGQISSEVPQNLSASRPQDRQFILSSKKLLLSDSGFYLCAWSVDRAGNEQFFGPGTRLTVL.

J is TRBJ1-1 and V is TRBV29-1; no definite D call. This CDR3 has 13 residues. The V end lost 4 bases, the J end lost 4 bases, and 13 bases lay between the germline ends. Germline CDR1 is SQVTM and CDR2 is ANQGSEA. The CDR3, as DNA: TGCAGCGTTGTCATCACAGAGATCACTGAAGCTTTCTTT. Translating it yields CSVVITEITEAFF.

This clone has just a few counts. The chain is built from TRBV12-5 and TRBJ1-1, with D perhaps TRBD1 (5 bases). This CDR3 has 13 amino acids. V was clipped by 6 bases and J by 1 base, with 9 bases between them. Germline V gene lookup returns CDR1 LGHNT and CDR2 FRNRAP. The CDR3 DNA follows: TGTGCTAGTGGCCCCACAGGGAACACTGAAGCTTTCTTT. It is translated as CASGPTGNTEAFF.

This clone was seen a handful of times. This chain uses TRBV29-1 with TRBJ1-5; D call uncertain. Trimming removed 6 bases at V and 2 bases at J, with 17 bases between. This CDR3 comprises 15 residues. CDR1 SQVTM and CDR2 ANQGSEA come from the germline V gene. CDR3 residues: CSVCLGNSRNQPQHF. In DNA, the CDR3 is TGCAGCGTCTGCTTGGGGAACAGCCGCAATCAGCCCCAGCATTTT.

A word on this clone: The sample holds other DNA sequences that translate to the same CDR3. The chain joins TRBV29-1 to TRBJ1-1, with D unclear. Germline V CDR1 and CDR2: SQVTM, ANQGSEA. Between the trimmed V and J ends, which lost 6 bases and 4 bases, there was a span of 9 bases. This CDR3 contains 11 residues. This CDR3 reads CSVGRGTEAFF. In nucleotides, the CDR3 is TGCAGCGTCGGTAGAGGCACTGAAGCTTTCTTT.

The chain employs TRBV27 and TRBJ1-1; perhaps TRBD1 as D (6 bases). This CDR3 is 14 amino acids long. Germline values: CDR1 MNHEY, CDR2 SMNVEV (reference sequence). The V end was cut by 6 bases, the J end by 0 bases, with 11 bases between. The CDR3 DNA follows: TGTGCCAGCAGCCGGGGGCGGATGAACACTGAAGCTTTCTTT. It is translated as CASSRGRMNTEAFF.